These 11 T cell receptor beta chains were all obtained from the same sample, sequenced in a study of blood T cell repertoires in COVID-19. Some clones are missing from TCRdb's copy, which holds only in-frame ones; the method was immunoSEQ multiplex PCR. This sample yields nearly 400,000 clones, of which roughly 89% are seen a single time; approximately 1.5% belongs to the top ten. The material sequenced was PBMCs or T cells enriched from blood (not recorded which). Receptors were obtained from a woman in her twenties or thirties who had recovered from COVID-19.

The CDR3 is CASSRGGAYEQYF. DNA of the CDR3: TGTGCCAGCAGCCGAGGGGGGGCCTACGAGCAGTACTTC. The V gene is TRBV3-1 (or the pseudogene TRBV3-2), the J gene TRBJ2-7; D possibly corresponds to TRBD2 (7 bases). The CDR3 is 13 residues long. The V end was cut by 4 bases, the J end by 2 bases, with 9 bases between. Germline V CDR1 and CDR2: LGHDT, YNNKEL (reference sequence).

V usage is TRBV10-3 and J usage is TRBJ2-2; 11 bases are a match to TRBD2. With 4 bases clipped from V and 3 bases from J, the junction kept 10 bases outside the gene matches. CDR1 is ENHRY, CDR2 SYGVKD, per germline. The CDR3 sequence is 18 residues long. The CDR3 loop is CAISGRTSGSGDTGELFF. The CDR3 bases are TGTGCCATCAGTGGACGGACTAGCGGGTCTGGAGACACCGGGGAGCTGTTTTTT.

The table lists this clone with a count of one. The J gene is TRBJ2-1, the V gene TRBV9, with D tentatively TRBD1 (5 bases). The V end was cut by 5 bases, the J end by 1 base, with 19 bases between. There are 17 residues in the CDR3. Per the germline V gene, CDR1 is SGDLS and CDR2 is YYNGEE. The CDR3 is CASRADSGLSSYNEQFF. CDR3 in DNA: TGTGCCAGCAGAGCTGATTCAGGGCTAAGTTCCTACAATGAGCAGTTCTTC.

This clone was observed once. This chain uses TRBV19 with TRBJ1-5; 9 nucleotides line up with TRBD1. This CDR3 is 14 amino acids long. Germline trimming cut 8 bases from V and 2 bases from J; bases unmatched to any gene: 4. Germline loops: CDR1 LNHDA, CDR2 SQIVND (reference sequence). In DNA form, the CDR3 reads TGTGCCAGTCAGTGGACAGGGGGCAATCAGCCCCAGCATTTT. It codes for CASQWTGGNQPQHF.

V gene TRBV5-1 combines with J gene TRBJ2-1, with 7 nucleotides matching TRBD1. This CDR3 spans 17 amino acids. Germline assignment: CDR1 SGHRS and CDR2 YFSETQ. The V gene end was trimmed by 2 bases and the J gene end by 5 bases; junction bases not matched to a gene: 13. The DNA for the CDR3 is TGCGCCAGCAGCTTTTCCCGGGACAGTCAAAACCACAATGAGCAGTTCTTC. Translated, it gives CASSFSRDSQNHNEQFF.

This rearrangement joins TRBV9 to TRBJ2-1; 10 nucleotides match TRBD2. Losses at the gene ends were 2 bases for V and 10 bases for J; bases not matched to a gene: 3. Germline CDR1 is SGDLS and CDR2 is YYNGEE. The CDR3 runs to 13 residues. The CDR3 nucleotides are TGTGCCAGCAGCGTGCCGACTAGCGGGGAGCAGTTCTTC. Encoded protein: CASSVPTSGEQFF. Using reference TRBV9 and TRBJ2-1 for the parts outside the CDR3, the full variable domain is DSGVTQTPKHLITATGQRVTLRCSPRSGDLSVYWYQQSLDQGLQFLIQYYNGEERAKGNILERFSAQQFPDLHSELNLSSLELGDSALYFCASSVPTSGEQFFGPGTRLTVL.

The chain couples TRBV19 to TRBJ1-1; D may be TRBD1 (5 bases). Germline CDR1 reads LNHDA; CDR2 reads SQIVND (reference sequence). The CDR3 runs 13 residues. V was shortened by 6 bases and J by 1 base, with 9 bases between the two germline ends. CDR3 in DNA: TGTGCCAGTAGGACAGCCGCGAACACTGAAGCTTTCTTT. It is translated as CASRTAANTEAFF.

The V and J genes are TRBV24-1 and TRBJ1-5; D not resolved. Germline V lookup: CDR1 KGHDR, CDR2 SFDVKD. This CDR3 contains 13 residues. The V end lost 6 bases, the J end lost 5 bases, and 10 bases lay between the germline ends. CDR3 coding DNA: TGTGCCACCAGTCGCAGGCTGGATCAGCCCCAGCATTTT. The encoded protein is CATSRRLDQPQHF.

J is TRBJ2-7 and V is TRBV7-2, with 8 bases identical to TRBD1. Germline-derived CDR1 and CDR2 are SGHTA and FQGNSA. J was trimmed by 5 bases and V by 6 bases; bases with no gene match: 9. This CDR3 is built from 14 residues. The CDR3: CASSFGQGGDEQYF. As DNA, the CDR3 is TGTGCCAGCAGTTTCGGACAGGGTGGAGACGAGCAGTACTTC.

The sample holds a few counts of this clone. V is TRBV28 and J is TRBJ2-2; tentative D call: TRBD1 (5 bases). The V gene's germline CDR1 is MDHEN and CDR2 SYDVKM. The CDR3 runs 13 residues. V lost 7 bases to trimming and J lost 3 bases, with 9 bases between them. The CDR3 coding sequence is TGTGCCAGCAATCAGGGTTACACCGGGGAGCTGTTTTTT. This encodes CASNQGYTGELFF.

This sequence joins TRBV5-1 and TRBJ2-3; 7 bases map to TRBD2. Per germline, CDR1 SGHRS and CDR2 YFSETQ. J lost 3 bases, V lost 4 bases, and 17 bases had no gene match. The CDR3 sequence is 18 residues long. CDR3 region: CASSTWWAGEVLTDTQYF. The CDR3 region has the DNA TGCGCCAGCAGCACGTGGTGGGCGGGAGAAGTGTTAACAGATACGCAGTATTTT.